These 8 T cell receptor beta chains originate from one sample sequenced in a study of T-cell memory formation after mild COVID-19. TCRdb re-called the 5' RACE reads with MiXCR, one entry per CDR3 protein. The sample lists 300,000 to 350,000 distinct CDR3 sequences; roughly 13% were seen once. The sample consisted of PBMCs or a T cell subset sorted from them (not recorded which). These receptors were collected from a man between 18 and 35 years old who had mild COVID-19 (a few samples of this study predate the infection). Cell type and time point are not known.

This clonotype was observed a few times. V and J are TRBV2 and TRBJ2-1; 8 positions agree with TRBD2. The CDR3 runs 14 residues. V trimming: 4 bases; J trimming: 7 bases; junction bases outside the gene matches: 6. CDR1 is SNHLY, CDR2 FYNNEI, per germline. CDR3 protein: CASSVGGARNEQFF. The CDR3 nucleotides are TGTGCCAGCAGTGTCGGGGGGGCCAGGAATGAGCAGTTCTTC.

This clonotype appeared many times. V usage is TRBV11-2 and J usage is TRBJ2-3; D is uncertain. Germline V gene sequence: CDR1 SGHAT, CDR2 FQNNGV. Between the trimmed V and J ends, which lost 5 bases and 2 bases, there was a span of 11 bases. CDR3 length: 14 amino acids. The CDR3 here is CASSPLGFTDTQYF. The CDR3 bases are TGTGCCAGCAGCCCCCTCGGATTCACAGATACGCAGTATTTT.

The chain links TRBV4-2 to TRBJ1-5; no clear D gene. Trimming removed 0 bases at V and 3 bases at J, with 12 bases between. There are 16 residues in the CDR3. Germline CDR1 reads LGHNA; CDR2 reads YNFKEQ. CDR3 in amino acids: CASSQDTGQNNQPQHF. CDR3 sequence (DNA): TGTGCCAGCAGCCAAGATACCGGCCAGAACAATCAGCCCCAGCATTTT.

V gene TRBV4-2 combines with J gene TRBJ2-1; 11 bases fit TRBD2. CDR3 size: 20 residues. V shed 1 base, J shed 0 bases, and the junction held 11 bases outside the gene matches. Germline V lookup: CDR1 LGHNA, CDR2 YNFKEQ. This CDR3 is CASSQAVASGGLSSYNEQFF. CDR3 DNA sequence: TGTGCCAGCAGCCAAGCGGTCGCTAGCGGGGGGCTCAGCTCCTACAATGAGCAGTTCTTC.

The rearrangement links TRBV19 to TRBJ2-6, with D maybe TRBD1 (6 bases). The ends were cut back, 6 bases at V and 4 bases at J, with 13 bases in the middle. Germline V gives CDR1 LNHDA, CDR2 SQIVND (reference sequence). This CDR3 comprises 15 residues. CDR3 sequence reads: CASRLDSSGANVLTF. As DNA, the CDR3 is TGTGCCAGTAGGTTGGACAGTTCAGGGGCCAACGTCCTGACTTTC.

The genes are TRBV6-5 and TRBJ1-3; TRBD1 agrees at 7 bases. The CDR3 length is 13 residues. The germline V gene encodes CDR1 MNHEY and CDR2 SVGAGI. V was pared by 7 bases and J by 3 bases, with 3 bases of the junction left unmatched. The CDR3 here is CASKGAIGNTIYF. CDR3 in DNA: TGTGCCAGCAAGGGGGCTATTGGAAACACCATATATTTT.

This clonotype was picked up many times. V and J are TRBV7-8 and TRBJ2-5; tentatively, D is TRBD1 (7 bases). Deletions cut 4 bases from V and 5 bases from J, with 14 bases between. The CDR3 extends over 14 amino acids. CDR1 is SGHVS, CDR2 FQNEAQ, per germline. This CDR3 is CASSSGGIVETQYF. The CDR3 bases are TGTGCCAGCAGCTCAGGGGGGATAGTGGAGACCCAGTACTTC.

This clonotype was seen more than once but under ten times. The V and J genes are TRBV20-1 and TRBJ2-3; 13 nucleotides line up with TRBD2. From germline, CDR1 is DFQATT and CDR2 SNEGSKA (reference sequence). V dropped 6 bases and J dropped 6; count of bases not matched to a gene: 18. CDR3 size: 18 residues. The CDR3 loop reads CSAYGLAGAPRILDTQYF. As DNA, the CDR3 is TGCAGTGCCTACGGACTAGCGGGGGCCCCTCGAATATTGGATACGCAGTATTTT.